This TCR beta chain was captured by sequencing in a study of CD4 and CD8 cells across lung adenocarcinoma regions. The CDR3 covers 14 residues. Trimming stripped 5 bases from V and 11 bases from J, with 21 bases between. Each CDR3 protein gets one entry after TCRdb re-called the PCR reads with MiXCR. The sample has 7,500 to 8,500 distinct CDR3 sequences; 45% to 60% are singletons. Samples came from patients with localized non-small cell lung adenocarcinoma. The receptor was isolated from a female donor with lung adenocarcinoma. The CD4 and CD8 labels of this study may be unreliable. What was sequenced was CD8+ T cells from the center of a lung tumor. This sequence joins TRBV12-3 or TRBV12-4 and TRBJ2-5; a weak D match, TRBD2 (7 bases). The CDR3 coding sequence is TGTGCCAGCAGTGGTGGGGGGGCTGGAGATACGCAGTACTTC. Encoded protein: CASSGGGAGDTQYF.